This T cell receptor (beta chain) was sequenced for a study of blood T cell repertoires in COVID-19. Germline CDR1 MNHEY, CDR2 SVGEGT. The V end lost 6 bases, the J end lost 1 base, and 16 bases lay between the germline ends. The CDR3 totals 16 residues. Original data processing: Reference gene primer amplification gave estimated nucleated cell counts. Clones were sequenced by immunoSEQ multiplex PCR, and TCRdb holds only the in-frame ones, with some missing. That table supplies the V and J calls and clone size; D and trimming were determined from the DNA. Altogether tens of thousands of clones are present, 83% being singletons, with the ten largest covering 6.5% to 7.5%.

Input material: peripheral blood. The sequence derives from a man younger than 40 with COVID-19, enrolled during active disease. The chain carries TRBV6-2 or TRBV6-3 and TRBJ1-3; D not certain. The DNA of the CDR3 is TGTGCCAGCAGCCCACCGGAGGGAAGGTCTGGAAACACCATATATTTT. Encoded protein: CASSPPEGRSGNTIYF.